Presented here are 13 T cell receptor beta chains from one specimen sequenced in a study of long-term antiretroviral therapy in people with HIV. With survey level as its setting, the immunoSEQ assay was v3.0. Clones were read by immunoSEQ multiplex PCR, and TCRdb kept only the in-frame ones, dropping some. The sample holds around 26,000 clones, around 80% seen once. The source material was unsorted PBMCs, sampled 3 years after starting antiretroviral therapy. Source of these receptors: a man in his fifties or sixties with HIV.

The chain links TRBV19 to TRBJ1-2; 7 nucleotides match TRBD1. Germline trimming cut 5 bases from V and 7 bases from J; bases unmatched to any gene: 4. This CDR3 is 12 amino acids long. Germline V lookup: CDR1 LNHDA, CDR2 SQIVND (reference sequence). CDR3 sequence reads: CASSSRQGGYTF. For the CDR3, the DNA is TGTGCCAGTAGTTCCCGACAGGGTGGCTACACCTTC.

This chain connects TRBV30 to TRBJ2-5; D might be TRBD2 (5 bases). V was pared by 2 bases and J by 2 bases, with 12 bases between. The germline V gene encodes CDR1 GTSNPN and CDR2 SVGIG (reference sequence). There are 14 residues in the CDR3. The CDR3 loop is CAWSPPRVQETQYF. In DNA form, the CDR3 reads TGTGCCTGGAGTCCACCGCGGGTTCAAGAGACCCAGTACTTC.

The rearrangement joins TRBV27 to TRBJ1-2; possibly TRBD1 for D (5 bases). Trimming left V 5 bases short and J 5 bases short, with 15 bases between. The CDR3 spans 14 residues. The germline V gene has CDR1 MNHEY and CDR2 SMNVEV (reference sequence). The CDR3 region is CASSRLTATYGYTF. CDR3 DNA: TGTGCCAGCAGTCGTTTGACAGCCACTTATGGCTACACCTTC.

This chain joins TRBV30 and TRBJ2-7; D may correspond to TRBD1 or TRBD2 (6 bases each). The CDR3 spans 11 residues. Trimming removed 0 bases from V and 7 bases from J, with 7 bases in between. CDR1 GTSNPN and CDR2 SVGIG come from the germline V gene (reference sequence). The CDR3 region is CAWSVGGEQYF. For the CDR3, the DNA is TGTGCCTGGAGTGTAGGGGGGGAGCAGTACTTC.

This sequence joins TRBV5-6 and TRBJ2-7; 7 bases agree with TRBD2. CDR1 and CDR2 from the germline V gene are SGHDT and YYEEEE. The CDR3 sequence is 14 residues long. Trimming at V came to 6 bases and at J to 6 bases, leaving 12 bases not matched to a gene. The CDR3 DNA follows: TGTGCCAGCACCCGGGGAGGGGATGGGATCGAGCAGTACTTC. This encodes CASTRGGDGIEQYF.

This clone appeared a single time. This chain joins TRBV30 and TRBJ1-2; 7 bases line up with TRBD1. The CDR3 length is 18 residues. Looked up from germline, CDR1 is GTSNPN and CDR2 is SVGIG (reference sequence). The V gene end was trimmed by 1 base and the J gene end by 4 bases; junction bases not matched to a gene: 18. The CDR3 bases are TGTGCCTGGAGTGGGACAGGACTGTTCGGGGGTCGCTTCTATGGCTACACCTTC. Its protein is CAWSGTGLFGGRFYGYTF.

CDR3 sequence: CASSQVHGVPYSGGYTF. CDR3 sequence (DNA): TGCGCCAGCAGCCAAGTTCACGGGGTGCCCTATTCGGGGGGCTACACCTTC. The chain recombines TRBV4-3 with TRBJ1-2, with D uncertain. The V end was cut by 1 base, the J end by 8 bases, with 23 bases between. The CDR3 consists of 17 residues. The germline CDR1 and CDR2 sequences are LGHNA and YSLEER.

The J gene is TRBJ1-5, the V gene TRBV6-1; the match to TRBD1 covers 7 bases. Trimming removed 3 bases from V and 4 bases from J; junction bases left unmatched: 6. This CDR3 is 15 amino acids long. CDR1 and CDR2 from the germline V gene are MNHNS and SASEGT. This CDR3 is CASSERGQRNQPQHF. DNA for the CDR3: TGTGCCAGCAGTGAGAGGGGACAGAGGAATCAGCCCCAGCATTTT.

The CDR3 DNA reads TGTGCCAGCTCACCTGGAGGGGCGCGTGGAAACACCATATATTTT. As protein: CASSPGGARGNTIYF. The rearrangement joins TRBV18 to TRBJ1-3; tentative D call: TRBD1 (5 bases). The CDR3 spans 15 residues. CDR1 and CDR2 (germline): KGHSH, LQKENI. V gave up 3 bases and J gave up 3 bases, with 12 bases separating them.

This rearrangement joins TRBV4-1 to TRBJ1-1; D is unclear. The CDR3 spans 14 residues. V was pared by 1 base and J by 3 bases, with 9 bases between. Per germline, CDR1 MGHRA and CDR2 YSYEKL. DNA of the CDR3: TGCGCCAGCAGCCAAGGGTCCGGATACACTGAAGCTTTCTTT. Its protein product is CASSQGSGYTEAFF.

J is TRBJ1-2 and V is TRBV5-1; TRBD1 agrees at 9 bases. With V trimmed by 2 bases and J by 7 bases, 12 bases remained unmatched. In germline, CDR1 is SGHRS, CDR2 YFSETQ. This CDR3 contains 16 residues. The CDR3 DNA reads TGCGCCAGCAGCTTTCTGACAGGGGGAAGTTCGGCTGGCTACACCTTC. Its translation: CASSFLTGGSSAGYTF.

The chain joins TRBV27 to TRBJ2-1; 7 bases line up with TRBD1. V trimming: 2 bases; J trimming: 2 bases; junction bases outside the gene matches: 3. Looked up from germline, CDR1 is MNHEY and CDR2 is SMNVEV (reference sequence). The CDR3 spans 15 residues. Here the CDR3 DNA reads TGTGCCAGCAGTTTAGACAGGGTGACCTACAATGAGCAGTTCTTC. Translation: CASSLDRVTYNEQFF.

The chain carries TRBV7-9 and TRBJ2-7, with TRBD2 identical over 9 bases. V lost 8 bases to trimming and J lost 5 bases; unmatched junction nucleotides: 19. This CDR3 is 17 amino acids long. Germline assignment: CDR1 SEHNR and CDR2 FQNEAQ (reference sequence). CDR3 protein: CASQHRSAGGPSHEQYF. The CDR3 nucleotides read TGTGCCAGCCAACACCGATCCGCGGGAGGGCCGTCCCACGAGCAGTACTTC.